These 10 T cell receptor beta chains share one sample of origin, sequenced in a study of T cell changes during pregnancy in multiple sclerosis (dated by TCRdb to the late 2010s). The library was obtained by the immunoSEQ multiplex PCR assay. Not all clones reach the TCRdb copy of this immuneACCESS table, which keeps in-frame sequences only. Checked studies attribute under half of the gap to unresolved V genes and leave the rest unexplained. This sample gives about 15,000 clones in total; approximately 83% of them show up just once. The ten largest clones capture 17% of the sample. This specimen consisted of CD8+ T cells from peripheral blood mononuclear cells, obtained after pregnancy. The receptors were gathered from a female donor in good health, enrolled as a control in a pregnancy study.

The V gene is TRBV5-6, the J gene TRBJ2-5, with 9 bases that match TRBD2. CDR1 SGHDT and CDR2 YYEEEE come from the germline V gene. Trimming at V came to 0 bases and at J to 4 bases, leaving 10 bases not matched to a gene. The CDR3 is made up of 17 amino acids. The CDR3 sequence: CASSLGREGLLSETQYF. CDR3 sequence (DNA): TGTGCCAGCAGCTTGGGGCGGGAGGGCCTTCTCTCAGAGACCCAGTACTTC.

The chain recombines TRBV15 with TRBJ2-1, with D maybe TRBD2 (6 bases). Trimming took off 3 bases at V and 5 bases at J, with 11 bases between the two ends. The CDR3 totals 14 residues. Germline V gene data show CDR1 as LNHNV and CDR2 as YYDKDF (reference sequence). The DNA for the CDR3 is TGTGCCACCAGCAGCGGGGGTAATAACAATGAGCAGTTCTTC. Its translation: CATSSGGNNNEQFF.

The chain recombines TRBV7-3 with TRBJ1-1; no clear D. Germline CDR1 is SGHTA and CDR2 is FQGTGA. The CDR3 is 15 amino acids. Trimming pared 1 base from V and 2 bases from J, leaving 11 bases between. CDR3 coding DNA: TGTGCCAGCAGCTTAAATCTGGTGGCCAACACTGAAGCTTTCTTT. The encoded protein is CASSLNLVANTEAFF.

CDR3 region: CASSVAGTGPNQPQHF. For the CDR3, the DNA is TGCGCCAGCAGCGTAGCCGGGACAGGCCCCAATCAGCCCCAGCATTTT. The chain couples TRBV5-1 to TRBJ1-5; TRBD1 matches 8 bases. Germline assignment: CDR1 SGHRS and CDR2 YFSETQ. The length of the CDR3 is 16 residues. V shed 4 bases and J 3 bases; nucleotides not matched to a gene: 9.

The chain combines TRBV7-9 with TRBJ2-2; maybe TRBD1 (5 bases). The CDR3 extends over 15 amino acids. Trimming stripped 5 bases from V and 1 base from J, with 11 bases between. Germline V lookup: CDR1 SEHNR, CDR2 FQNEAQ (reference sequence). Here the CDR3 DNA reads TGTGCCAGCAGCGGCCGGACACTGAACACCGGGGAGCTGTTTTTT. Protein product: CASSGRTLNTGELFF. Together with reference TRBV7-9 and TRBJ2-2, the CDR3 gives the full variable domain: DTGVSQNPRHKITKRGQNVTFRCDPISEHNRLYWYRQTLGQGPEFLTYFQNEAQLEKSRLLSDRFSAERPKGSFSTLEIQRTEQGDSAMYLCASSGRTLNTGELFFGEGSRLTVL.

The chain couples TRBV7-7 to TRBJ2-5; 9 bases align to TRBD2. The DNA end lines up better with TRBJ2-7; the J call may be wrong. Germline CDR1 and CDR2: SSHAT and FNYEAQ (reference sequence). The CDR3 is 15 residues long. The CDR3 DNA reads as TGTGCCAGCACCGGCCCCAGCGGGGGGTTCTACGAGCAGTACTTC. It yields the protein CASTGPSGGFYEQYF.

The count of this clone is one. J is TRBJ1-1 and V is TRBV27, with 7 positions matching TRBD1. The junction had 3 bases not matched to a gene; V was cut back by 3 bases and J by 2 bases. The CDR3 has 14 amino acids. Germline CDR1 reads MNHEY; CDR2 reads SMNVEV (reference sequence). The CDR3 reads CASSLTGINTEAFF. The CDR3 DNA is TGTGCCAGCAGTTTGACAGGGATCAACACTGAAGCTTTCTTT.

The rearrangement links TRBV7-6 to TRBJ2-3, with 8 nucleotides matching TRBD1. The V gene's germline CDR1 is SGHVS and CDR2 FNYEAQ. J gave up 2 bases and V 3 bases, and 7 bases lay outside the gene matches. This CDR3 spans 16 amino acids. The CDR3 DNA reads TGTGCCAGCAGCTTCGGACAGGGTCAGGCCACAGATACGCAGTATTTT. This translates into CASSFGQGQATDTQYF.

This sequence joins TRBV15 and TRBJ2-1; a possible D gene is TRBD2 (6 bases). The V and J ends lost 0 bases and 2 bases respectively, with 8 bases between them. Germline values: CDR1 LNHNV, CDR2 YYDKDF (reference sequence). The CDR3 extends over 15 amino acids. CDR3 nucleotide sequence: TGTGCCACCAGCAGAGATCGGGAGCCCTACAATGAGCAGTTCTTC. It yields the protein CATSRDREPYNEQFF. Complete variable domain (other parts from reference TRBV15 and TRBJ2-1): DAMVIQNPRYQVTQFGKPVTLSCSQTLNHNVMYWYQQKSSQAPKLLFHYYDKDFNNEADTPDNFQSRRPNTSFCFLDIRSPGLGDTAMYLCATSRDREPYNEQFFGPGTRLTVL.

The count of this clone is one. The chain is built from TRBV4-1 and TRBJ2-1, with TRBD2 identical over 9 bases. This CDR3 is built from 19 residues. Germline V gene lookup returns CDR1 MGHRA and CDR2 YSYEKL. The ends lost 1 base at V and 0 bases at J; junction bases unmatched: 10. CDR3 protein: CASSQVASGNGYSYNEQFF. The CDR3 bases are TGCGCCAGCAGCCAAGTGGCTAGCGGGAACGGGTACTCCTACAATGAGCAGTTCTTC.